These 9 T cell receptor beta chains originate from one sample sequenced in a study of control samples from healthy donors and cancer patients. Clones were read by immunoSEQ multiplex PCR, and TCRdb kept only the in-frame ones, dropping some. The sample contains approximately 110,000 clones, approximately 90% of which appear only once. The sequencing sample was made of blood. The receptors were sampled from a woman aged 45-65 years in good health.

In its sample, this clone was seen once. V gene TRBV12-3 or TRBV12-4 combines with J gene TRBJ2-2; D is tentatively TRBD1 or TRBD2 (6 bases each). Between the trimmed V and J ends, which lost 11 bases and 0 bases, there was a span of 10 bases. This CDR3 comprises 13 residues. The CDR3 loop is CAGGTPNTGELFF. The CDR3 DNA sequence: TGTGCCGGCGGGACACCGAACACCGGGGAGCTGTTTTTT.

The chain combines TRBV4-1 with TRBJ2-3; D may match TRBD1 or TRBD2 (7 bases each). The CDR3 covers 17 residues. The germline V gene has CDR1 MGHRA and CDR2 YSYEKL. Trimming stripped 1 base from V and 4 bases from J, with 18 bases between. The CDR3 protein is CASSQVGGGSGPDTQYF. DNA for the CDR3: TGCGCCAGCAGCCAAGTAGGGGGCGGGAGCGGCCCAGATACGCAGTATTTT.

The chain is built from TRBV6-2 or TRBV6-3 and TRBJ2-3; a possible D gene is TRBD2 (5 bases). With 6 bases removed from V and 1 base from J, the gap between germline ends came to 14 bases. The germline V gene has CDR1 MNHEY and CDR2 SVGEGT. The CDR3 loop spans 15 amino acids. The CDR3 protein is CASSPDGEGTDTQYF. The CDR3 DNA reads TGTGCCAGCAGCCCTGACGGGGAAGGCACAGATACGCAGTATTTT.

The rearrangement uses TRBV5-1 and TRBJ2-1; no clear D gene. V lost 0 bases, J lost 6 bases, and 10 bases lay in between. The CDR3 is 14 amino acids. CDR1 SGHRS and CDR2 YFSETQ come from the germline V gene. The CDR3 DNA sequence: TGCGCCAGCAGCTTGGACGGTGCTAGCAATGAGCAGTTCTTC. It specifies CASSLDGASNEQFF.

V is TRBV29-1 and J is TRBJ2-5; a possible D gene is TRBD2 (5 bases). CDR3 size: 11 residues. Trimming took off 2 bases at V and 4 bases at J, with 5 bases between the two ends. CDR1 is SQVTM and CDR2 is ANQGSEA in the germline V gene. For the CDR3, the DNA is TGCAGCGTTGAACGGGGAGAGACCCAGTACTTC. Its protein product is CSVERGETQYF.

The chain uses TRBV11-2 and TRBJ2-3; TRBD2 aligns across 7 bases. The germline V gene has CDR1 SGHAT and CDR2 FQNNGV. This CDR3 is built from 14 residues. V gave up 5 bases and J gave up 8 bases; unmatched junction bases: 10. The CDR3 here is CASSPPPTSTTQYF. As DNA, the CDR3 is TGTGCCAGCAGCCCACCTCCGACTAGCACTACGCAGTATTTT.

The V and J genes are TRBV7-9 and TRBJ2-2; unclear D gene. Germline CDR1 and CDR2: SEHNR and FQNEAQ (reference sequence). With 5 bases removed from V and 8 bases from J, the gap between germline ends came to 15 bases. The CDR3 loop spans 14 amino acids. This CDR3 reads CASSPLNPGGELFF. The CDR3 DNA follows: TGTGCCAGCAGCCCCTTAAACCCCGGGGGGGAGCTGTTTTTT. Filled out from reference TRBV7-9 and TRBJ2-2, the complete variable domain reads DTGVSQNPRHKITKRGQNVTFRCDPISEHNRLYWYRQTLGQGPEFLTYFQNEAQLEKSRLLSDRFSAERPKGSFSTLEIQRTEQGDSAMYLCASSPLNPGGELFFGEGSRLTVL.

This chain joins TRBV18 and TRBJ1-1, with D possibly TRBD1 on 6 matching bases. Germline CDR1 reads KGHSH; CDR2 reads LQKENI. V lost 3 bases and J lost 2, with 13 bases in between. This CDR3 has 15 residues. CDR3 sequence reads: CASSPLQGKNTEAFF. The DNA of the CDR3 is TGTGCCAGCTCACCTCTTCAGGGGAAAAACACTGAAGCTTTCTTT.

The chain couples TRBV6-2 or TRBV6-3 to TRBJ2-3; D is ambiguous. This CDR3 spans 14 amino acids. Trimming removed 2 bases at V and 6 bases at J, with 12 bases between. Germline CDR1 is MNHEY and CDR2 is SVGEGT. The CDR3 bases are TGTGCCAGCAGTTACGGTGGGAATTGGGATACGCAGTATTTT. This encodes CASSYGGNWDTQYF.